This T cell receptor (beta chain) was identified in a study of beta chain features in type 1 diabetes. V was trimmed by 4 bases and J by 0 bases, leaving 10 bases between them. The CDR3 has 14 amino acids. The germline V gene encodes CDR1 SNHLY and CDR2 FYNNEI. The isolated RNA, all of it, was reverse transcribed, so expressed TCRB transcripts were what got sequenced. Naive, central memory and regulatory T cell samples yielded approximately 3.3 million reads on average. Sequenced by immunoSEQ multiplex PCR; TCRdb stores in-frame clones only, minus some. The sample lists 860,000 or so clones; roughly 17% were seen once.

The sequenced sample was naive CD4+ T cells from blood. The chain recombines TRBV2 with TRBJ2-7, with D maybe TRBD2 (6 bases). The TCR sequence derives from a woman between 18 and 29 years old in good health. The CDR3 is CASSVHGSSYEQYF. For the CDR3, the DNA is TGTGCCAGCAGTGTGCACGGGAGCTCCTACGAGCAGTACTTC.